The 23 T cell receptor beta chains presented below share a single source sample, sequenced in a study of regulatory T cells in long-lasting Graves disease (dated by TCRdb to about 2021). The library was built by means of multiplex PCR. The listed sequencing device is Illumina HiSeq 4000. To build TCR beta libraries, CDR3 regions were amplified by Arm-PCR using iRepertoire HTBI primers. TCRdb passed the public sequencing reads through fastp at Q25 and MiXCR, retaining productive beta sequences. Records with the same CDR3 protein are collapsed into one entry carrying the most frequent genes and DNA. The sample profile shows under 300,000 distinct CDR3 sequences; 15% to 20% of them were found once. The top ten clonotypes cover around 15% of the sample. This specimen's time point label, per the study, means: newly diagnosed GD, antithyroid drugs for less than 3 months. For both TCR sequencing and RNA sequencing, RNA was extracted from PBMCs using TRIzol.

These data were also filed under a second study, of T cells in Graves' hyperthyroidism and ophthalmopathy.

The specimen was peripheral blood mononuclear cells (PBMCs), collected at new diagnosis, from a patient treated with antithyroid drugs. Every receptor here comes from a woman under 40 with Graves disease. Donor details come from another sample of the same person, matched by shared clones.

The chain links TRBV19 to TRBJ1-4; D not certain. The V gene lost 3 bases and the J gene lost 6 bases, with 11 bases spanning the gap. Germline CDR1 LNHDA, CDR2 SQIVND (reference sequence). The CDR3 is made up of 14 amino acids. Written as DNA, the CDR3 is TGTGCCAGTAGTATTTCCCGAAGGGATGAAAAACTGTTTTTT. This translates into CASSISRRDEKLFF.

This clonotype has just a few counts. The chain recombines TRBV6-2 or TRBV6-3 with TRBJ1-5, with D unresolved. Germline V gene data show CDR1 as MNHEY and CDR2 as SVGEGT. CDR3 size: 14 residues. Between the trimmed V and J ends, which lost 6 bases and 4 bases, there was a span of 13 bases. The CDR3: CASSRAPSNQPQHF. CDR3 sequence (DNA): TGTGCCAGCAGCCGGGCCCCGTCGAATCAGCCCCAGCATTTT.

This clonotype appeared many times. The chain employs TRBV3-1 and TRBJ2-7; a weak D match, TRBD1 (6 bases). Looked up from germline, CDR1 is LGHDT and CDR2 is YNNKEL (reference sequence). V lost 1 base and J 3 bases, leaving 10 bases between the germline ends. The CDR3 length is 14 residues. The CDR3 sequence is CASSQAGQSYEQYF. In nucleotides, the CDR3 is TGTGCCAGCAGCCAAGCCGGACAGAGCTACGAGCAGTACTTC.

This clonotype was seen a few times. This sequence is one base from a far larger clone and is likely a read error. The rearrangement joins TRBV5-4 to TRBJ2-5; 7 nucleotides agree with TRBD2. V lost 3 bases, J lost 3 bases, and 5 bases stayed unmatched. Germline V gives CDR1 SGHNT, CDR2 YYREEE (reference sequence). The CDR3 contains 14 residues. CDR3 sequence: CASSSTAGEETQYF. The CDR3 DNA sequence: TGTGCCAGCAGCTCGACGGCGGGGGAAGAGACCCAGTACTTC. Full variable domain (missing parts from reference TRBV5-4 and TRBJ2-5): ETGVTQSPTHLIKTRGQQVTLRCSSQSGHNTVSWYQQALGQGPQFIFQYYREEENGRGNFPPRFSGLQFPNYSSELNVNALELDDSALYLCASSSTAGEETQYFGPGTRLLVL.

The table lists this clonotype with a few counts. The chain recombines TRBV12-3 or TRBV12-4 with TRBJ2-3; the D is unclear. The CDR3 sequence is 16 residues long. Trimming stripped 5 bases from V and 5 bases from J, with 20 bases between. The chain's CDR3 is CASSNPRQALEDTQYF. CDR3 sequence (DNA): TGTGCCAGCAGTAATCCGCGGCAGGCCCTTGAAGATACGCAGTATTTT.

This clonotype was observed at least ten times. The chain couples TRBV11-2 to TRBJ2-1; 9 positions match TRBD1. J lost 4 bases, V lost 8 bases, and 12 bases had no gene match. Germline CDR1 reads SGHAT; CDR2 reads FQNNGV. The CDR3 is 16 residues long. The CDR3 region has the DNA TGTGCCAGCCAAAAAGGATGGGACAGGGCATACAATGAGCAGTTCTTC. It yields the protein CASQKGWDRAYNEQFF.

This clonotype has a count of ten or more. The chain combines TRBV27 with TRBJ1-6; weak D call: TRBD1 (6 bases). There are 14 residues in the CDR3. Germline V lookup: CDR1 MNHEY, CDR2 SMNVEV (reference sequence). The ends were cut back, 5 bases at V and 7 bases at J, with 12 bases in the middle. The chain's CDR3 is CASSLGGLNSPLHF. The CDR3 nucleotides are TGTGCCAGCAGTCTTGGGGGCCTCAATTCACCCCTCCACTTT.

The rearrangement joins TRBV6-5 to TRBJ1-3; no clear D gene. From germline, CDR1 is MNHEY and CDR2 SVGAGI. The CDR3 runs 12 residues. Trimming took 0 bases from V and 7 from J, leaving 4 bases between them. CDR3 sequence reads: CASSYSWNTIYF. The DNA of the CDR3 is TGTGCCAGCAGTTACTCCTGGAACACCATATATTTT.

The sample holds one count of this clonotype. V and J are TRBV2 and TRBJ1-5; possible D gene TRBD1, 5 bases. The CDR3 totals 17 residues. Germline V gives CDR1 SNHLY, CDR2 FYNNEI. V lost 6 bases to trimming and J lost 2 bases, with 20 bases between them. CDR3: CASRLGLRGYGNQPQHF. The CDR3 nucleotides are TGTGCCAGCAGGCTCGGGCTTCGGGGGTATGGCAATCAGCCCCAGCATTTT.

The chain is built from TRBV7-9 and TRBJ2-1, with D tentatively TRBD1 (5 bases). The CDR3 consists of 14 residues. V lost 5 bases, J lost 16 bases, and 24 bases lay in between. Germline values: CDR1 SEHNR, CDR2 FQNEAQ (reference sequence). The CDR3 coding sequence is TGTGCCAGCAGCGTGGGGAACAGGTGGAAGGGAAAATTCTTC. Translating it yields CASSVGNRWKGKFF.

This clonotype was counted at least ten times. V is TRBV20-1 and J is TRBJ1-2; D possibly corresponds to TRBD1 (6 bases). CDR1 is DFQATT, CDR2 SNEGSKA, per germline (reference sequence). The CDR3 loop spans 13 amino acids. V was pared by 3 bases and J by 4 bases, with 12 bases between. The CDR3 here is CSASGGRTYGYTF. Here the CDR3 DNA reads TGCAGTGCTAGTGGGGGGCGCACCTATGGCTACACCTTC.

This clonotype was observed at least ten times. In DNA, the CDR3 is TGTGGCACAGGAGGGCAGCCCCAGCATTTT. Protein: CGTGGQPQHF. This chain links TRBV19 with TRBJ1-5; weak D call: TRBD1 (5 bases). CDR1 is LNHDA, CDR2 SQIVND, per germline (reference sequence). This CDR3 comprises 10 residues. Full variable domain (rest looked up from reference TRBV19 and TRBJ1-5): DGGITQSPKYLFRKEGQNVTLSCEQNLNHDAMYWYRQDPGQGLRLIYYSQIVNDFQKGDIAEGYSVSREKKESFPLTVTSAQKNPTAFYLCGTGGQPQHFGDGTRLSIL.

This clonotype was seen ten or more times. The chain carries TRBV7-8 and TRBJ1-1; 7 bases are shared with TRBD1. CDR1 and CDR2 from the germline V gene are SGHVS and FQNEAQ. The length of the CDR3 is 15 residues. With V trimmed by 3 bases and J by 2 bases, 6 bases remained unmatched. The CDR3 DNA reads TGTGCCAGCAGCTTGTTTGGGACAGCCAACACTGAAGCTTTCTTT. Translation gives CASSLFGTANTEAFF.

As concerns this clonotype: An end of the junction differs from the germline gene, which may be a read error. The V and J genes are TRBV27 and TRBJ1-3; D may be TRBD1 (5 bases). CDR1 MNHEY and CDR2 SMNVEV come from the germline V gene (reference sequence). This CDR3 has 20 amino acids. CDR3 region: CASSLYAGGYAGDSGNTIYF. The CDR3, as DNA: TGTGCCAGCAGTTTATACGCGGGGGGGTATGCCGGGGACTCTGGAAATACCATATATTTT.

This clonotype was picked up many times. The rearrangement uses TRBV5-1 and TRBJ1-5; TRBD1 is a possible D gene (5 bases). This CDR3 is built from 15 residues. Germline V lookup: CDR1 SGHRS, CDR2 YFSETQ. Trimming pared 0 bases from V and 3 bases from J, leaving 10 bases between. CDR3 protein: CASSLAPGDNQPQHF. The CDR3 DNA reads TGCGCCAGCAGCTTGGCTCCGGGGGACAATCAGCCCCAGCATTTT.

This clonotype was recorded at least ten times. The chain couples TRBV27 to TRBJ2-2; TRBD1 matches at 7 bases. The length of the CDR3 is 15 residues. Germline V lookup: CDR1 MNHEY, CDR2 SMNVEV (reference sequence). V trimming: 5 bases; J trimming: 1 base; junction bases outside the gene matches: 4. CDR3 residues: CASSSRTGNTGELFF. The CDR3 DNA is TGTGCCAGCAGTAGCAGGACAGGGAACACCGGGGAGCTGTTTTTT.

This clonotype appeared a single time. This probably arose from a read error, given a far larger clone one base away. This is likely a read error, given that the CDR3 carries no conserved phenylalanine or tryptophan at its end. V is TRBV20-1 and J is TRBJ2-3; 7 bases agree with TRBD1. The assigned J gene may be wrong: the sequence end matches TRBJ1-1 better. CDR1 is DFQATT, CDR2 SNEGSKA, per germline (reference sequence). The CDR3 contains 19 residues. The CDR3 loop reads CSAKGEGALKWLTNTEAFL. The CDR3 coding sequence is TGCAGTGCTAAAGGGGAGGGGGCGTTAAAATGGTTAACGAACACTGAAGCTTTCCTT.

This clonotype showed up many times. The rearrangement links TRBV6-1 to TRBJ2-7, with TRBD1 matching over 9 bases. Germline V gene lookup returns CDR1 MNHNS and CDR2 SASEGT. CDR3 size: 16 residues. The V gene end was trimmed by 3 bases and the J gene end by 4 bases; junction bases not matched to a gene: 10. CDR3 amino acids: CASSDPRGTGTYEQYF. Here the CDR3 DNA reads TGTGCCAGCAGTGACCCGCGCGGGACAGGGACATACGAGCAGTACTTC.

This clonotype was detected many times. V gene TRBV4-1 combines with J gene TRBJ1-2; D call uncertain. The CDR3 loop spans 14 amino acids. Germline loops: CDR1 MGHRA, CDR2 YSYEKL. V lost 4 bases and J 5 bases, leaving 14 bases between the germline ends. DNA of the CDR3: TGCGCCAGCAGCCCGCGGGTCGGTGGATATGGCTACACCTTC. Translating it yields CASSPRVGGYGYTF.

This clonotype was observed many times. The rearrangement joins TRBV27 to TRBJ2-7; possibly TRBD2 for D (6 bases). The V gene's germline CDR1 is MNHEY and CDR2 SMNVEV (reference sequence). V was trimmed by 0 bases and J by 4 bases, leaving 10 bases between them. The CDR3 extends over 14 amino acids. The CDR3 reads CASSLSFSGYEQYF. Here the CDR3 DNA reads TGTGCCAGCAGTTTATCGTTTAGCGGTTACGAGCAGTACTTC.

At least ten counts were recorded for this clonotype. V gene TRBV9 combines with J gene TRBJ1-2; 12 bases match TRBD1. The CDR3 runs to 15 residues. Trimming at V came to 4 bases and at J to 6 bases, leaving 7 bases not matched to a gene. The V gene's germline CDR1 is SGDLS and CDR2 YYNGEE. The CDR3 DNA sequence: TGTGCCAGCAGCCCCCTCGGGACAGGGGGCGATGGCTACACCTTC. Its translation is CASSPLGTGGDGYTF.

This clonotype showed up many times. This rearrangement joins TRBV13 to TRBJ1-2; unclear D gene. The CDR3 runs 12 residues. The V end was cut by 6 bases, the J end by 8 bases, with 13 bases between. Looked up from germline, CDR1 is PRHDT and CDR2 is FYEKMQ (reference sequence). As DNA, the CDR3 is TGTGCCAGCAGGTCAGAGGTAGTCGGCTACACCTTC. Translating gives CASRSEVVGYTF.

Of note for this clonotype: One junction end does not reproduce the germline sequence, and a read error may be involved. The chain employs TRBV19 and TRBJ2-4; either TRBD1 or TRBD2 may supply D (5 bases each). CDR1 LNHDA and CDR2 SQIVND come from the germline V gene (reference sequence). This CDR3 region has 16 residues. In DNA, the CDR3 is TGTGCCAGTAGTATAGATGAGGGGTTAGCCAAAAGCATTCAGTACTTC. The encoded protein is CASSIDEGLAKSIQYF.